This TCR beta chain was sequenced in a study of OX40 agonist ivuxolimab in advanced cancers. About the full investigation: The costimulatory receptor OX40 (CD134) was targeted by ivuxolimab, a fully human IgG2 agonistic monoclonal antibody. Intravenous ivuxolimab was administered to patients every 2 weeks at six dose levels: 0.01, 0.1, 0.3, 1.5, 3 and 10 mg/kg. Of the roughly 52 dose-escalation patients, hepatocellular carcinoma was present in approximately 20, melanoma in approximately 15, renal cell carcinoma in 9 and head and neck cancer in 9. A male proportion of about 79% and a mean age of approximately 62 years, ranging from 23 to 79, were recorded for the dose-escalation cohort. Prior anti-PD-1, anti-PD-L1 or anti-CTLA-4 therapy was permitted, and 30% to 45% of dose-escalation patients had received checkpoint inhibitors. Partial responses occurred in three dose-escalation patients, of whom one had hepatocellular carcinoma and two had cutaneous melanoma. The point of sequencing TCRbeta in the periphery was to test whether ivuxolimab changed TCR sequence diversity and drove clonal T-cell expansion. The paper describes the monotherapy dose-escalation part (N = 52 patients) of the phase I trial of ivuxolimab. Overall study outcomes, separate from this receptor: After ivuxolimab, CD8+ T cells had more expanded clones than CD4+ T cells on average. Low levels of normalized T-cell clonal expansion were also shown by some nonresponding patients. Which antigens the clonally expanded peripheral T cells were specific for was not determined. In the 0.1-3.0 mg/kg groups, partial responders had among the lowest normalized peripheral clonal expansion, particularly in CD8+ T cells. Clonal expansion of both CD4+ and CD8+ blood T cells was observed from baseline to week 6 at doses 0.1 to 3.0 mg/kg.

The trial excluded patients who had a history of autoimmune disease or who were on systemic immunosuppression. In every dose cohort, peripheral blood was drawn for TCR sequencing at baseline, cycle 4 day 1, and cycle 7 day 1. The samples were drawn from a first-in-human, open-label, multicenter phase I dose-escalation trial of ivuxolimab. Adults with locally advanced or metastatic melanoma, renal cell, hepatocellular, or head and neck squamous cell carcinoma were enrolled in the trial. Before TCR sequencing, CD4+ T cells and CD8+ T cells were sorted from peripheral blood as separate populations. Per the germline V gene, SGHVS is the CDR1 and FNYEAQ is the CDR2. Trimming costs V 1 base and J 5 bases, and their ends lie 8 bases apart. The CDR3 starts with the cysteine, ends with the phenylalanine, and has 13 residues. The read is trimmed to its CDR3 DNA, 39 bases read in frame from base 1. For sequencing of the TCRbeta CDR3 region, genomic DNA was extracted from the sorted cells. TCRbeta CDR3 regions were sequenced using the immunoSEQ Assay. Imported from immuneACCESS, the table was reduced by TCRdb to in-frame sequences with V and J called. These copies leave out some clones; in studies compared against another copy, an unresolved V gene accounts for under half, and the cause of the remainder is not known. In all, the sample holds 35,000 to 40,000 clones, and about 83% of those were seen once. The ten largest clonotypes hold approximately 12% of the sample.

Points on this clone: Its antigen remains unidentified. The sample holds no much larger clone one base away, and base qualities are not on file.

Here the chain combines TRBV7-6 and TRBJ1-1, with the D gene not confidently named. The source material was CD4+ or CD8+ T cells sorted from blood, sampled in a trial of the OX40 agonist ivuxolimab. This receptor was taken from an adult with an advanced solid tumor such as melanoma, head and neck, liver or kidney cancer. The CDR3 here reads CASSLGVGTEAFF. At the DNA level, the sequence is TGTGCCAGCAGCTTAGGGGTGGGGACTGAAGCTTTCTTT.